This T cell receptor (beta chain) appears in the sequencing data of a study of vaccination and CD4 T cells after COVID-19. About this clonotype itself: Antigen specificity is unknown.

Trimming removed 4 bases from V and 5 bases from J; junction bases left unmatched: 9. Germline V gene sequence: CDR1 SGHNT, CDR2 YYREEE (reference sequence). The length of the CDR3 is 15 residues. Sequencing of the DNA from cultured CD4+ T cells was carried out with the Oncomine TCR Beta short-read assay. TCRdb independently ran MiXCR on the PCR reads; one entry per CDR3 protein. The sample carries approximately 4,500 distinct CDR3 sequences, roughly a fifth recorded once. Treatment specified: roughly 11-day PBMC culture with coronavirus spike peptide pools or control peptides (ViraFEST assay). Material for sequencing was CD4+ T cells from blood, cultured in vitro. The origin of this receptor is a human donor who had recovered from COVID-19. The chain combines TRBV5-4 with TRBJ2-1; TRBD2 matches 7 bases. The CDR3 sequence: CASSRGGGEDNEQFF. The CDR3 DNA is TGTGCCAGCAGCCGTGGCGGGGGAGAAGACAATGAGCAGTTCTTC.